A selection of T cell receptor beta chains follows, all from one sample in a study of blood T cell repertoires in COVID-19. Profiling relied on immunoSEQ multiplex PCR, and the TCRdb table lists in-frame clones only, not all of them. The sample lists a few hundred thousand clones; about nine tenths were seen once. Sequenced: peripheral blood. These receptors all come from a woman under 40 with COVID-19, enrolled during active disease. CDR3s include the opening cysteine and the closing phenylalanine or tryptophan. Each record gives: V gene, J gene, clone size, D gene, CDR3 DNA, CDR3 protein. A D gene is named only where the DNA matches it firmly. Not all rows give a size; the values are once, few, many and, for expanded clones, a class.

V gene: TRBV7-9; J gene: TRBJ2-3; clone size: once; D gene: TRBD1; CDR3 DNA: TGTGCCAGCAGCCTAGGACAGGGGGATACGCAGTATTTT; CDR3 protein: CASSLGQGDTQYF
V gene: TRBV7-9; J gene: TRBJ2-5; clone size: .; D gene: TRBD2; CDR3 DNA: TGTGCCAGCAGCTTTACGGGGGGGCAAGAGACCCAGTACTTC; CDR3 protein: CASSFTGGQETQYF
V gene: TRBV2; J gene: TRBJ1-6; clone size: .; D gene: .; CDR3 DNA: TGTGCCACTGGACTCCGGGGGTCACCCCTCCACTTT; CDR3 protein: CATGLRGSPLHF
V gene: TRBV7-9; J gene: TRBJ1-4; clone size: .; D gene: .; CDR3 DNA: TGTGCCAGCAGCTTAGTCGGTGAAAAACTGTTTTTT; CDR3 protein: CASSLVGEKLFF
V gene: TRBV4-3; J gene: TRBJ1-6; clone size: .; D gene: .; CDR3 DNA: TGCGCCAGCAGCCAAGATCGAGGTTCACCCCTCCACTTT; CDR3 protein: CASSQDRGSPLHF
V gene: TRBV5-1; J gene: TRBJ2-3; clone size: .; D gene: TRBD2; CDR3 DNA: TGCGCCAGCAGCGGGGGACTAGCGGACACAGATACGCAGTATTTT; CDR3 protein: CASSGGLADTDTQYF
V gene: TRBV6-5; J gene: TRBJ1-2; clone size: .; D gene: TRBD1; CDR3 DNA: TGTGCCAGCAGGACAGGGGAAGGCTACACCTTC; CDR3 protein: CASRTGEGYTF
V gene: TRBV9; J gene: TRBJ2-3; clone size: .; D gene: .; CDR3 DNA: TGTGCCAGCAGCGTAGCAGGTCGGAGGGGCACAGATACGCAGTATTTT; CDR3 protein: CASSVAGRRGTDTQYF
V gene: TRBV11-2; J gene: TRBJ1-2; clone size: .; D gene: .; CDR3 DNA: TGTGCCAGCAGCCTGGTTGGAGATGGCTACACCTTC; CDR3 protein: CASSLVGDGYTF
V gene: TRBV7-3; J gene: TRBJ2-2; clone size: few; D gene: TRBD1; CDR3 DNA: TGTGCCAGCAGCTTAGGTGGTCAGGGGGCTGGCACCGGGGAGCTGTTTTTT; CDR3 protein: CASSLGGQGAGTGELFF
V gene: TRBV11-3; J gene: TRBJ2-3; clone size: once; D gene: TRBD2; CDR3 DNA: TGTGCCAGCAGCTTAGTATTGGCTAGCGGGGTCACAGATACGCAGTATTTT; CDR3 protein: CASSLVLASGVTDTQYF
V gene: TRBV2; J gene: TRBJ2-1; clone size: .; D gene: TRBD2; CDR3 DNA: TGTGCCAGCAAGGGACTAGCGGGGGAAAACTACAATGAGCAGTTCTTC; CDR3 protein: CASKGLAGENYNEQFF
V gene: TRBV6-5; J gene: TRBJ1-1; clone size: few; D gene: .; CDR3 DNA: TGTGCCAGCACCCAAGGGGACAAAGCTTTCTTT; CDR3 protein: CASTQGDKAFF
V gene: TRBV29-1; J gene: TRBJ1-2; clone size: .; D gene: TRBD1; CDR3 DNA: TGCAGCGTGCCGGGACAGGGGCGCTGGTACCCGCATGGCTACACCTTC; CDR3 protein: CSVPGQGRWYPHGYTF
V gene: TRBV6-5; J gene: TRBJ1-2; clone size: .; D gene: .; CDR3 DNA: TGTGCCAGCAGTTATGGGCAGAACTATGGCTACACCTTC; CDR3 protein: CASSYGQNYGYTF
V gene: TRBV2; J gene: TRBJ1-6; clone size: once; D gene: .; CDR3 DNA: TGTGCCAGCAGCGGGAAGGATAATTCACCCCTCCACTTT; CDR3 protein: CASSGKDNSPLHF
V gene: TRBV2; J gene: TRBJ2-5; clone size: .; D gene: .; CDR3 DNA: TGTGCCAGCAAGCGGACTACCCAAGAGACCCAGTACTTC; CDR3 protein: CASKRTTQETQYF
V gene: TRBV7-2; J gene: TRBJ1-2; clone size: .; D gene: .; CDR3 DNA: TGTGCCAGCAGCTTAGACCTGGGGGCGTGGTATGGCTACACCTTC; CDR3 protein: CASSLDLGAWYGYTF
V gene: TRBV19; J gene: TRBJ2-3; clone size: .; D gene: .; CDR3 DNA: TGTGCCAGTGGACCCCAGGGCGCAGATACGCAGTATTTT; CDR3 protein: CASGPQGADTQYF
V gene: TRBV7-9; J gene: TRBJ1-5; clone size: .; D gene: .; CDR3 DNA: TGTGCCAGCAGCTTAGGAGGGTATCAGCCCCAGCATTTT; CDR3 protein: CASSLGGYQPQHF
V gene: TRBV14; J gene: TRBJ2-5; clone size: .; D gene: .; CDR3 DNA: TGTGCCAGCAGCCTTGACTGGCTGCAGACCCAGTACTTC; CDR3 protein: CASSLDWLQTQYF
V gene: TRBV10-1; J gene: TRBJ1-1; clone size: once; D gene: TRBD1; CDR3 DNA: TGCGCCAGCAGTGAGTCGAAATGGACAGGGGTGACTGAAGCTTTCTTT; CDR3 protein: CASSESKWTGVTEAFF
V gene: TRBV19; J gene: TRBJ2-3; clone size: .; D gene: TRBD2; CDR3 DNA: TGTGCCAGTAGTAGGGCCGGACTAGCGGGGACCCTGGGGGAAGATACGCAGTATTTT; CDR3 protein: CASSRAGLAGTLGEDTQYF
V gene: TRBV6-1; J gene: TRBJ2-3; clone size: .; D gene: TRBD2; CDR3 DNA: TGTGCCAGCAGTGAAGCAGCGGGGGGGCTGGATACGCAGTATTTT; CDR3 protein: CASSEAAGGLDTQYF
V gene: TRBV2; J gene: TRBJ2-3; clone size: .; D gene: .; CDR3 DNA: TGTGCCAGCAGTTACTCTACAGATACGCAGTATTTT; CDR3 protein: CASSYSTDTQYF
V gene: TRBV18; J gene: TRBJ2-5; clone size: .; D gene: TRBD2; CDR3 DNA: TGTGCCAGCTCCCAACTGGCTAGCGGGGGGCAAGAGACCCAGTACTTC; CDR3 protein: CASSQLASGGQETQYF
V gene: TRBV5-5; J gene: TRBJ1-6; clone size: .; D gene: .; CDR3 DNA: TGTGCCAGCAGCTTGGCAGGTCAATTAGTCCTCCACTTT; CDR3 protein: CASSLAGQLVLHF
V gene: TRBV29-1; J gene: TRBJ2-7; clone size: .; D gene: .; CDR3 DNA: TGCAGCGTTGACACGGCCTACGAGCAGTACTTC; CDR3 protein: CSVDTAYEQYF
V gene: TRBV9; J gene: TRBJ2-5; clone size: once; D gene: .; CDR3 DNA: TGTGCCAGCAGCGGCGCTAGAGGACTTGGGGAGACCCAGTACTTC; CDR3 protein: CASSGARGLGETQYF
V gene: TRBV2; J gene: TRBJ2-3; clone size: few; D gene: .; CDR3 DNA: TGTGCCAGCACTCTAGGCGATACGCAGTATTTT; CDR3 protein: CASTLGDTQYF
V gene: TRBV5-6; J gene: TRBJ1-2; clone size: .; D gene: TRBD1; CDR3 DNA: TGTGCCAGCAGCTTTAGACAGGGAAACTATGGCTACACCTTC; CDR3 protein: CASSFRQGNYGYTF
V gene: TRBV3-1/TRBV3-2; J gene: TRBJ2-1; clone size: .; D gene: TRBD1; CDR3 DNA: TGTGCCAGCAGCCCGAACAGGGGGAATGAGCAGTTCTTC; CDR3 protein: CASSPNRGNEQFF
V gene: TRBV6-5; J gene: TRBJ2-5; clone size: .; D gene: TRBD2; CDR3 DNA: TGTGCCAGCAGTTACGTAGCGGGTAGCGGAGAGACCCAGTACTTC; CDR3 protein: CASSYVAGSGETQYF
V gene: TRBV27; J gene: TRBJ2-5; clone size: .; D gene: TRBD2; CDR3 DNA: TGTGCCAGCAGTTCCTCGGGAGGAGAGACCCAGTACTTC; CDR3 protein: CASSSSGGETQYF
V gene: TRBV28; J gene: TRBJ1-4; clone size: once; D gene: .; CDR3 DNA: TGTGCCAGCAGTTTGTGGCGACAAACCGGTGAAAAACTGTTTTTT; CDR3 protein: CASSLWRQTGEKLFF
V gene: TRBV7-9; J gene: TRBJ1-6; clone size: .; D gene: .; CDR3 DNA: TGTGCCAGCAGCCCCGGGGGACGTTCAAATTCACCCCTCCACTTT; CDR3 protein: CASSPGGRSNSPLHF
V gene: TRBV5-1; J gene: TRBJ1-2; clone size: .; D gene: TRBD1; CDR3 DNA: TGCGCCAGCAGCCCAGGACAGGGCTCCTTTGGCTACACCTTC; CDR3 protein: CASSPGQGSFGYTF
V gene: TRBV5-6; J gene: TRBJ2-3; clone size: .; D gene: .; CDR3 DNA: TGTGCCAGCAGCTTATCGGCGGGGGCCCCGGATACGCAGTATTTT; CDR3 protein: CASSLSAGAPDTQYF
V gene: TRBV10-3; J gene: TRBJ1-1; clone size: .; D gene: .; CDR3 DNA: TGTGCCACCTCCGGGGAAGCGGAAGCTTTCTTT; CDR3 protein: CATSGEAEAFF
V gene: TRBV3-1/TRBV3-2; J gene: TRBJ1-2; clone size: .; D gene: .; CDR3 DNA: TGTGCCAGCAGCCCCACACAGATCTTTAACTATGGCTACACCTTC; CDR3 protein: CASSPTQIFNYGYTF
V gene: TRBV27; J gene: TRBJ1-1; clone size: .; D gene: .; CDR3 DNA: TGTGCCAGCACCTACGTAAGCAGGGAAGCTTTCTTT; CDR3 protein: CASTYVSREAFF
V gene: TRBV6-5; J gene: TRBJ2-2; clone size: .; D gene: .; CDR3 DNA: TGTGCCAGCATTAAGGAGAGAACCGGGGAGCTGTTTTTT; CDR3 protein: CASIKERTGELFF
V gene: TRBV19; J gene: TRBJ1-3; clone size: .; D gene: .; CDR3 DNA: TGTGCCAGTAGTATTGACGGACTCTCTGGAAACACCATATATTTT; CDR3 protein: CASSIDGLSGNTIYF
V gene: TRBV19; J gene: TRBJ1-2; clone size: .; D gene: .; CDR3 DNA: TGTGCCAGTCGTGCGGGGGGGCTGAGTGGCTACACCTTC; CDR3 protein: CASRAGGLSGYTF
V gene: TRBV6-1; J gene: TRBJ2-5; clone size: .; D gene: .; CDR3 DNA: TGTGCCAGCAGTGAGGAGGGCTTCCAAGAGACCCAGTACTTC; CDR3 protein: CASSEEGFQETQYF
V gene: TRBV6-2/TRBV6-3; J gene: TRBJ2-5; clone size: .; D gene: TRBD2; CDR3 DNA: TGTGCCAGCAGTTACACCGAATTTTCTAGCGGGGGGGCTGAGACCCAGTACTTC; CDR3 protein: CASSYTEFSSGGAETQYF
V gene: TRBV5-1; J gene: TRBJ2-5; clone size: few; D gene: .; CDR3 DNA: TGCGCCAGCAGCTTGGCGGAGACCCAGTACTTC; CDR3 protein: CASSLAETQYF
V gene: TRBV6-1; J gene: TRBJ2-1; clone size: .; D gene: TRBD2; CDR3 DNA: TGTGCCAGCAGTGAAGGGGGGGGCTACAATGAGCAGTTCTTC; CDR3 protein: CASSEGGGYNEQFF
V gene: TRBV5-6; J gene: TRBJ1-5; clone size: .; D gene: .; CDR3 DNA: TGTGCCAGCAGTCGGAGAGGCAATCAGCCCCAGCATTTT; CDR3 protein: CASSRRGNQPQHF
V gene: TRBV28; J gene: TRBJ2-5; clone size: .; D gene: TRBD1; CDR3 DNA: TGTGCCAGCACCAACGGCCGGACAGGGGCTACAGAGACCCAGTACTTC; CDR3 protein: CASTNGRTGATETQYF
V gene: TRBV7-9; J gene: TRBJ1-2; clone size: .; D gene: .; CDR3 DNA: TGTGCCAGCAGCTCCCCACAAGTTCTAGACTATGGCTACACCTTC; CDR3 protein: CASSSPQVLDYGYTF
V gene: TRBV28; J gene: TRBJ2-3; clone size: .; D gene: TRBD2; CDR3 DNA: TGTGCCAGCAGTTTTAGCGGGGGGGCCGGAGATACGCAGTATTTT; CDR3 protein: CASSFSGGAGDTQYF
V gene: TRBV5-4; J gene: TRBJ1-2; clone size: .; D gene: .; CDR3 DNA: TGTGCCAGCAGCTTGTTGGGGGGTGGCTATGGCTACACCTTC; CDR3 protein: CASSLLGGGYGYTF
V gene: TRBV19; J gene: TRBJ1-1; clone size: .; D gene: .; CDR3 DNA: TGTGCCAGTAGCATTGCAGGGGCGCGAGCTGAAGCTTTCTTT; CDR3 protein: CASSIAGARAEAFF
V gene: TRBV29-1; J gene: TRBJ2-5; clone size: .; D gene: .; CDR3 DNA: TGCAGCGTTGAGTTATCCAGGGGGACCCAGTACTTC; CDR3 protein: CSVELSRGTQYF
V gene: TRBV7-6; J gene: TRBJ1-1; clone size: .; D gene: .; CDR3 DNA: TGTGCCAGCAGCTTAGGGGTTGCGGGGGTGAACACTGAAGCTTTCTTT; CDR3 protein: CASSLGVAGVNTEAFF
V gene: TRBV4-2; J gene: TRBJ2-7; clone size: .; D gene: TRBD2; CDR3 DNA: TGTGCCAGCAGCCAAGATCAACTAGCGGGGGGGCAAAACGAGCAGTACTTC; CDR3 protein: CASSQDQLAGGQNEQYF
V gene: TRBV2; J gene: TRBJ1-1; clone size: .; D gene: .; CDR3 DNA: TGTGCCAGCAGTGAAGCGCTTGAGGGAAACACTGAAGCTTTCTTT; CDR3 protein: CASSEALEGNTEAFF
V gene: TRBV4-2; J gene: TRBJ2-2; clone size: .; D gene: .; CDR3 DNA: TGTGCCGCAGCTCCTTCGACGGGTGGCGCCGGGGAGCTGTTTTTT; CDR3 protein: CAAAPSTGGAGELFF